The 17 T cell receptor beta chains below all came from one sample that was sequenced in a study of shared clonotypes between healthy human individuals. Clones were sequenced by immunoSEQ multiplex PCR, and TCRdb holds only the in-frame ones, with some missing. The sample records hundreds of thousands of clones, roughly 91% being singletons. What was sequenced was memory CD8+ T cells sorted from blood. Subset here: CD45RO+ cells pooled with CCR7-negative TemRA cells. The receptors derive from a man in his late teens or twenties in good health.

This rearrangement joins TRBV9 to TRBJ2-4; 10 bases line up with TRBD1. The CDR3 consists of 15 residues. Germline V gene data show CDR1 as SGDLS and CDR2 as YYNGEE. Germline trimming cut 3 bases from V and 9 bases from J; bases unmatched to any gene: 9. The CDR3 nucleotides read TGTGCCAGCAGCGGATCGACAGGGGGCACTGGCATTCAGTACTTC. Its translation: CASSGSTGGTGIQYF.

The V call is TRBV20-1, the J call TRBJ2-7; D remains unclear. This CDR3 comprises 10 residues. Per germline, CDR1 DFQATT and CDR2 SNEGSKA (reference sequence). Trimming removed 4 bases at V and 12 bases at J, with 13 bases between. CDR3 region: CSATTPRPYF. The CDR3 nucleotides are TGCAGTGCTACCACTCCACGGCCGTACTTC.

This sequence joins TRBV6-5 and TRBJ2-3, with TRBD1 identical over 8 bases. V gave up 5 bases and J gave up 4 bases; unmatched junction bases: 5. Germline CDR1 is MNHEY and CDR2 is SVGAGI. The CDR3 extends over 14 amino acids. The CDR3 region is CASSIGQGPDTQYF. The CDR3 region has the DNA TGTGCCAGCAGTATCGGACAGGGCCCAGATACGCAGTATTTT.

This clone was found once. The CDR3 DNA is TGTGCCAGCAGTTTATACGCGGGGGGGAAGAACACTGAAGCTTTCTTT. Protein product: CASSLYAGGKNTEAFF. V and J are TRBV27 and TRBJ1-1, with a tentative D call TRBD1 (5 bases). V lost 1 base, J lost 1 base, and 13 bases lay in between. The CDR3 has 16 amino acids. CDR1 and CDR2 from the germline V gene are MNHEY and SMNVEV (reference sequence).

This clone was picked up a small number of times. The V call is TRBV4-2, the J call TRBJ2-7; D is unclear. Germline CDR1 reads LGHNA; CDR2 reads YNFKEQ. V shed 3 bases and J shed 1 base, with 7 bases lying between them. The CDR3 has 13 amino acids. Here the CDR3 DNA reads TGTGCCAGCAGCCAGGAAAGATCCTACGAGCAGTACTTC. Its protein product is CASSQERSYEQYF.

The J gene is TRBJ2-7, the V gene TRBV9, with TRBD1 matching 9 bases. J was trimmed by 2 bases and V by 4 bases; bases with no gene match: 10. The CDR3 extends over 16 amino acids. Germline CDR1 SGDLS, CDR2 YYNGEE. The CDR3 bases are TGTGCCAGCAGCAACGGGGGACAGGGAACTCCCTACGAGCAGTACTTC. It translates to CASSNGGQGTPYEQYF.

The rearrangement links TRBV7-9 to TRBJ2-1; D perhaps matches TRBD2 (6 bases). Trimming shortened V by 1 base and J by 10 bases, and 14 bases separated the two germline ends. CDR1 and CDR2 (germline): SEHNR, FQNEAQ (reference sequence). The CDR3 contains 14 residues. Here the CDR3 reads CASSLVMGGREQFF. The DNA for the CDR3 is TGTGCCAGCAGCTTAGTGATGGGGGGTCGCGAGCAGTTCTTC.

The rearrangement links TRBV7-2 to TRBJ2-7; TRBD2 agrees at 8 bases. The CDR3 is made up of 16 amino acids. Trimming at V came to 4 bases and at J to 1 base, leaving 9 bases not matched to a gene. Germline CDR1 is SGHTA and CDR2 is FQGNSA. The CDR3 nucleotides read TGTGCCAGCAGCTCCGATAGCGGGACGAGTTCCTACGAGCAGTACTTC. Amino acids: CASSSDSGTSSYEQYF.

The V and J genes are TRBV11-2 and TRBJ2-1; 9 bases agree with TRBD1. The J segment lost 3 bases and the V segment lost 6 bases, leaving 3 bases of the junction unmatched. Germline V lookup: CDR1 SGHAT, CDR2 FQNNGV. This CDR3 comprises 14 residues. CDR3 loop: CASRQDRGYNEQFF. CDR3 nucleotides: TGTGCCAGCAGGCAGGACAGGGGCTACAATGAGCAGTTCTTC.

The chain recombines TRBV27 with TRBJ2-7, with TRBD2 matching 8 bases. CDR1 is MNHEY and CDR2 is SMNVEV in the germline V gene (reference sequence). V lost 3 bases, J lost 7 bases, and 8 bases stayed unmatched. The CDR3 length is 14 residues. The CDR3 region is CASSLGGRLMEQYF. The CDR3 DNA sequence: TGTGCCAGCAGTTTGGGCGGGAGGCTAATGGAGCAGTACTTC.

Ten or more counts support this clone. The J gene is TRBJ1-5, the V gene TRBV27; a weak D match, TRBD1 (6 bases). The V and J ends lost 2 bases and 0 bases respectively, with 17 bases between them. Germline-derived CDR1 and CDR2 are MNHEY and SMNVEV (reference sequence). This CDR3 has 18 residues. The CDR3 DNA follows: TGTGCCAGCAGTTTAACTGGGGGCGGGATCCTTAGCAATCAGCCCCAGCATTTT. Encoded protein: CASSLTGGGILSNQPQHF.

In its sample, this clone was seen once. This rearrangement joins TRBV6-5 to TRBJ1-5, with 9 bases identical to TRBD1. J lost 5 bases, V lost 5 bases, and 4 bases had no gene match. The CDR3 covers 14 residues. Germline CDR1 MNHEY, CDR2 SVGAGI. The CDR3 DNA follows: TGTGCCAGCAGTCCCGGGACAGGGTATCAGCCCCAGCATTTT. Amino acids: CASSPGTGYQPQHF.

This clone has more than one count but fewer than ten. The rearrangement links TRBV9 to TRBJ2-1; D ambiguous. The germline CDR1 and CDR2 sequences are SGDLS and YYNGEE. Trimming took 1 base from V and 8 from J, leaving 4 bases between them. The CDR3 has 11 amino acids. The CDR3 sequence: CASSVTDEQFF. CDR3 nucleotides: TGTGCCAGCAGCGTAACCGATGAGCAGTTCTTC.

The rearrangement joins TRBV6-7 to TRBJ2-2; D not resolved. TRBV6-7 is annotated as an ORF whose role is uncertain. The V and J ends lost 0 bases and 2 bases respectively, with 10 bases between them. The CDR3 has 16 residues. CDR3 nucleotides: TGTGCCAGCAGTTACTCTGGCCAGCTAAACACCGGGGAGCTGTTTTTT. Its translation is CASSYSGQLNTGELFF.

The genes are TRBV6-6 and TRBJ2-1, with TRBD2 matching over 10 bases. The CDR3 consists of 14 residues. V dropped 4 bases and J dropped 8; count of bases not matched to a gene: 5. Per the germline V gene, CDR1 is MNHNY and CDR2 is SVGAGI (reference sequence). The CDR3 is CASSFLAGVYEQFF. In DNA, the CDR3 is TGTGCCAGCAGTTTCCTAGCGGGAGTATATGAGCAGTTCTTC.

The chain links TRBV9 to TRBJ2-7; a possible D gene is TRBD2 (6 bases). This CDR3 region has 15 residues. V shed 4 bases and J shed 0 bases, with 14 bases lying between them. Germline CDR1 is SGDLS and CDR2 is YYNGEE. CDR3: CASSPPGSLSYEQYF. The CDR3 DNA sequence: TGTGCCAGCAGCCCTCCCGGGAGCCTCTCCTACGAGCAGTACTTC.

In the case of this clone: With a much larger clone just one base away, this may be a read error. The rearrangement uses TRBV6-6 and TRBJ2-1; tentative D call: TRBD2 (5 bases). This CDR3 contains 15 residues. Germline assignment: CDR1 MNHNY and CDR2 SVGAGI (reference sequence). CDR3 in DNA: TGTGCCAGCAGTTACGAAGGACTTACATACAATGAGCGGTTCTTC. Its translation: CASSYEGLTYNERFF.